This T cell receptor (beta chain) derives from a study of shared clonotypes between healthy human individuals. Trimming cost V 4 bases and J 1 base, with 11 bases left between them. CDR3 length: 14 residues. From germline, CDR1 is SGHAT and CDR2 FQNNGV. Positively selected for CCR7, the CD45RO-negative cells used as naive CD8 cells excluded terminally differentiated effector memory CD45RA+ cells. Notes on the study in general: Naive CD4 clonotypes overlapped across a few donors at 4.5% to 5.5%. It was anticipated that sequencing depth would influence how many clonotypes donors shared.

Remarks on this clone: Its cognate antigen is unknown.

Several immunoSEQ plates received, in even portions, the genomic DNA of each subset. In the original processing: From ImmunoSEQ came sequences covering only the junction and carrying no quality scores, so filtering differed. Using immunoSEQ multiplex PCR, the repertoire was profiled, and TCRdb retains in-frame clones only, with some absent. D and trimming come from the DNA, and the V and J calls and clone size come from that table. The sample carries hundreds of thousands of clones, roughly 96% recorded once. This sequence originates from a woman in her 30s in good health. Sequenced: naive CD8+ T cells sorted from blood. The chain employs TRBV11-2 and TRBJ2-7; D may be TRBD2 (5 bases). As DNA, the CDR3 is TGTGCCAGCAGCTGGGGTCCGGGATCCTACGAGCAGTACTTC. This gives the protein CASSWGPGSYEQYF. The variable domain in full, with the rest retrieved from reference TRBV11-2 and TRBJ2-7, is EAGVAQSPRYKIIEKRQSVAFWCNPISGHATLYWYQQILGQGPKLLIQFQNNGVVDDSQLPKDRFSAERLKGVDSTLKIQPAKLEDSAVYLCASSWGPGSYEQYFGPGTRLTVT.